This TCR beta chain is from a study of CD4 T cells in relation to SARS-CoV-2 and coronaviruses. Study overall: A couple of subjects were Hispanic; patients were seven or eight males and a handful of females. The HLA restriction of the shared crossreactive spike epitopes was mapped.

TCRdb keeps only in-frame clones here, not all; method: immunoSEQ multiplex PCR. The profile shows about 37,000 clones, approximately 88% of them singletons. This clone was seen a single time. The trim removed 2 bases at V and 2 bases at J, leaving 14 bases unmatched. There are 19 residues in the CDR3. The germline V gene encodes CDR1 SEHNR and CDR2 FQNEAQ (reference sequence). Cryopreserved PBMCs were CD4-enriched, then split into naive and memory cells. This receptor was identified in an adult with COVID-19. The sequenced sample was memory CD4+ T cells from PBMCs. V gene TRBV7-9 combines with J gene TRBJ2-7; 11 bases map to TRBD2. The CDR3: CASSLQPSSGGHLAYEQYF. The CDR3 region has the DNA TGTGCCAGCAGCTTACAACCATCTAGCGGGGGGCACCTTGCCTACGAGCAGTACTTC.